This T cell receptor beta chain was captured in a study of beta chain features in type 1 diabetes. Study observations and caveats: Shorter TCRB CDR3s, moderately but significantly so, were found in Type 1 diabetes patients in all four CD4+ subsets.

Points on this clone: Antigen: not known.

The ends lost 3 bases at V and 0 bases at J; junction bases unmatched: 5. This CDR3 comprises 16 residues. Germline values: CDR1 MGHDK, CDR2 SYGVNS. Isolated RNA was reverse transcribed in full, so expressed TCRB transcripts were sequenced. Assay: immunoSEQ multiplex PCR; the TCRdb copy retains only in-frame clones and omits some. The table lists around 360,000 clones, around 12% of them singletons. This TCR came from a woman in her late teens or twenties with type 1 diabetes. V and J are TRBV25-1 and TRBJ2-7; 10 positions match TRBD1. The sequenced sample was naive CD4+ T cells from blood. The CDR3 DNA sequence: TGTGCCAGCAGTGACCCCCGACAGGGGGCCTCCTACGAGCAGTACTTC. Protein sequence: CASSDPRQGASYEQYF.